This T cell receptor beta chain was recovered during a study of identical twins. Via MiXCR, TCRdb re-called the 5' RACE reads, giving one row per CDR3 protein. Of around 230,000 distinct CDR3 sequences in the sample, approximately 9% were seen once. This clonotype was detected ten times or more. Its antigen is currently unknown. V was pared by 0 bases and J by 5 bases, with 14 bases between. The CDR3 consists of 15 residues. Germline assignment: CDR1 SGHRS and CDR2 YFSETQ. Study conclusions and caveats: Among out-of-frame alpha sequences shared by twins, low generation probability occurred in excess.

The rearrangement joins TRBV5-1 to TRBJ1-1; unclear D gene. Sequencing was carried out using memory (CD45RO+) T cells sorted from blood. The receptor's source is a woman aged 18-29 years in good health. The CDR3 nucleotides read TGCGCCAGCAGCTTGGCCGGCGAGGTTGGGACTGAAGCTTTCTTT. Protein: CASSLAGEVGTEAFF.